Shown below are 31 T cell receptor beta chains from a single sample sequenced in a study of shared clonotypes between healthy human individuals (dated by TCRdb to 2020 to 2021). Library generation was performed with the immunoSEQ multiplex PCR assay. Entries here come from immuneACCESS through TCRdb and include only in-frame sequences with V and J called. Some clones fail to appear in such tables; in the studies checked, an unresolved V gene covers under half of the shortfall, and the cause of the remainder is unknown. Within this sample are about 380,000 clones, with approximately 96% of them counted one time only. The ten top clones hold 0.32% of the sample. Sequences were obtained from memory CD8+ T cells sorted from blood. Sample cell subset or site, as interpreted from the label and publication: CD45RO+ cells pooled with CCR7-negative TemRA cells. The receptors were gathered from a man aged 30 to 45 in good health.

V gene TRBV4-1 combines with J gene TRBJ1-4; possible D gene TRBD1, 6 bases. The CDR3 loop spans 12 amino acids. V was cut by 4 bases and J by 8 bases, with 8 bases left in between. Germline V gene sequence: CDR1 MGHRA, CDR2 YSYEKL. The CDR3 DNA reads as TGCGCCAGCAGCCCGAGGGGGGAAAAACTGTTTTTT. Protein sequence: CASSPRGEKLFF.

The rearrangement joins TRBV27 to TRBJ2-2; tentative D call: TRBD2 (5 bases). The germline V gene encodes CDR1 MNHEY and CDR2 SMNVEV (reference sequence). CDR3 size: 15 residues. The ends were cut back, 2 bases at V and 6 bases at J, with 13 bases in the middle. Here the CDR3 reads CASSLRLALAGELFF. The CDR3 bases are TGTGCCAGCAGTTTACGCCTAGCCCTGGCCGGGGAGCTGTTTTTT.

The rearrangement joins TRBV10-3 to TRBJ2-3, with TRBD1 matching over 10 bases. The germline V gene has CDR1 ENHRY and CDR2 SYGVKD. The trim removed 4 bases at V and 8 bases at J, leaving 6 bases unmatched. This CDR3 has 14 amino acids. CDR3 bases: TGTGCCATCAGTGGGGACAGGGGAAGGGCTACGCAGTATTTT. Residues: CAISGDRGRATQYF.

This chain uses TRBV4-2 with TRBJ2-7; TRBD2 matches 9 bases. Germline loops: CDR1 LGHNA, CDR2 YNFKEQ. The junction had 10 bases not matched to a gene; V was cut back by 0 bases and J by 1 base. CDR3 length: 18 residues. The CDR3 is CASSQDGASGAGSYEQYF. The CDR3 DNA follows: TGTGCCAGCAGCCAAGATGGGGCTAGCGGGGCGGGGTCCTACGAGCAGTACTTC.

The genes are TRBV30 and TRBJ1-5; possibly TRBD1 for D (5 bases). Germline values: CDR1 GTSNPN, CDR2 SVGIG (reference sequence). The V end lost 2 bases, the J end lost 7 bases, and 15 bases lay between the germline ends. The CDR3 is made up of 14 amino acids. The CDR3 spells CAWSHGTHGQPQHF. The CDR3 DNA reads TGTGCCTGGAGTCACGGGACTCACGGGCAGCCCCAGCATTTT.

J is TRBJ2-7 and V is TRBV27; D is possibly TRBD1 or TRBD2 (5 bases each). The CDR3 is 16 residues long. V lost 6 bases to trimming and J lost 8 bases, with 26 bases between them. The germline gives CDR1 MNHEY, CDR2 SMNVEV (reference sequence). This CDR3 is CASSFKTGTKPTKQYF. The DNA for the CDR3 is TGTGCCAGCAGCTTCAAGACCGGGACGAAGCCTACGAAGCAGTACTTC.

This clone was seen once. V usage is TRBV28 and J usage is TRBJ2-7, with TRBD1 identical over 9 bases. The V gene's germline CDR1 is MDHEN and CDR2 SYDVKM. The CDR3 extends over 14 amino acids. The trim removed 5 bases at V and 3 bases at J, leaving 5 bases unmatched. The CDR3 is CASSPRQGDYEQYF. The CDR3, as DNA: TGTGCCAGCAGTCCGCGACAGGGGGACTACGAGCAGTACTTC.

This clone is a singleton in its sample. The chain is built from TRBV9 and TRBJ1-3; D perhaps matches TRBD1 (6 bases). The CDR3 length is 14 residues. The germline V gene has CDR1 SGDLS and CDR2 YYNGEE. V gave up 0 bases and J gave up 9 bases, with 13 bases separating them. The CDR3 coding sequence is TGTGCCAGCAGCGTAGATTCCAGGGGACCCACCATATATTTT. It encodes CASSVDSRGPTIYF.

This clone was picked up a small number of times. The chain recombines TRBV7-2 with TRBJ2-7; 9 nucleotides agree with TRBD1. This CDR3 has 14 amino acids. Germline trimming cut 4 bases from V and 1 base from J; bases unmatched to any gene: 2. Germline CDR1 reads SGHTA; CDR2 reads FQGNSA. CDR3 nucleotide sequence: TGTGCCAGCAGCTCTGACAGGGGGTCCTACGAGCAGTACTTC. As protein: CASSSDRGSYEQYF.

Notes on this clone: The conserved closing phenylalanine or tryptophan is absent in this CDR3, likely reflecting a read error. This rearrangement joins TRBV5-5 to TRBJ1-2, with D perhaps TRBD1 (5 bases). V shed 0 bases and J shed 7 bases, with 10 bases lying between them. Germline V gene lookup returns CDR1 SGHKS and CDR2 YYEKEE (reference sequence). The CDR3 consists of 13 residues. Here the CDR3 DNA reads TGTGCCAGCAGCTTGGGGTCCGGGACTGGCTACACCCTC. Residues: CASSLGSGTGYTL.

The CDR3 loop reads CASSGQISSYEQYF. The CDR3 nucleotides are TGTGCCAGTAGTGGACAGATCAGCTCCTACGAGCAGTACTTC. The rearrangement uses TRBV19 and TRBJ2-7; possibly TRBD1 for D (6 bases). The germline gives CDR1 LNHDA, CDR2 SQIVND (reference sequence). CDR3 length: 14 amino acids. V was cut by 5 bases and J by 0 bases, with 11 bases left in between.

The chain employs TRBV14 and TRBJ1-5; 7 bases align to TRBD1. Germline V lookup: CDR1 SGHDN, CDR2 FVKESK. V trimming: 0 bases; J trimming: 14 bases; junction bases outside the gene matches: 7. CDR3 length: 13 amino acids. CDR3 nucleotides: TGTGCCAGCAGCCAAGATCGCGGGGGACAGAAGCATTTT. Protein: CASSQDRGGQKHF. Drawing the rest from reference TRBV14 and TRBJ1-5, the complete variable domain is EAGVTQFPSHSVIEKGQTVTLRCDPISGHDNLYWYRRVMGKEIKFLLHFVKESKQDESGMPNNRFLAERTGGTYSTLKVQPAELEDSGVYFCASSQDRGGQKHFGDGTRLSIL.

The chain employs TRBV6-5 and TRBJ2-7, with TRBD1 matching over 9 bases. CDR1 is MNHEY and CDR2 is SVGAGI in the germline V gene. After removal of 5 bases from V and 3 bases from J, the junction contained 8 bases not matched to a gene. The CDR3 is made up of 15 amino acids. The CDR3 DNA is TGTGCCAGCAGTAACCGACAGGGGGTCCTCTACGAGCAGTACTTC. Protein product: CASSNRQGVLYEQYF.

The chain employs TRBV15 and TRBJ2-7; D is perhaps TRBD1 or TRBD2 (5 bases each). V lost 4 bases to trimming and J lost 3 bases, with 16 bases between them. The CDR3 is 15 amino acids. The V gene's germline CDR1 is LNHNV and CDR2 YYDKDF (reference sequence). The chain's CDR3 is CATSTLPGPLYEQYF. The DNA for the CDR3 is TGTGCCACCAGCACACTCCCGGGACCTCTCTACGAGCAGTACTTC.

V usage is TRBV29-1 and J usage is TRBJ2-3, with D perhaps TRBD1 or TRBD2 (5 bases each). The CDR3 is 18 amino acids. CDR1 is SQVTM and CDR2 is ANQGSEA in the germline V gene. Trimming removed 6 bases at V and 2 bases at J, with 27 bases between. In DNA form, the CDR3 reads TGCAGCGTCGGCGGGCTTCCGGGCCCCAACGGGGCCACAGATACGCAGTATTTT. As protein: CSVGGLPGPNGATDTQYF.

The chain is built from TRBV2 and TRBJ1-5; TRBD1 is a possible D gene (5 bases). From germline, CDR1 is SNHLY and CDR2 FYNNEI. Trimming took 10 bases from V and 0 from J, leaving 19 bases between them. The length of the CDR3 is 16 residues. CDR3 in amino acids: CAIRDLRTYSNQPQHF. Written as DNA, the CDR3 is TGTGCCATCCGGGACCTCCGAACCTATAGCAATCAGCCCCAGCATTTT. Using reference TRBV2 and TRBJ1-5 for the parts outside the CDR3, the full variable domain is EPEVTQTPSHQVTQMGQEVILRCVPISNHLYFYWYRQILGQKVEFLVSFYNNEISEKSEIFDDQFSVERPDGSNFTLKIRSTKLEDSAMYFCAIRDLRTYSNQPQHFGDGTRLSIL.

The chain employs TRBV23-1 and TRBJ1-5; 10 bases fit TRBD1. TRBV23-1 is filed as an ORF, its function uncertain. The CDR3 sequence is 14 residues long. V lost 4 bases, J lost 7 bases, and 4 bases stayed unmatched. The CDR3 sequence is CASSPDRGEQPQHF. The DNA for the CDR3 is TGCGCCAGCAGTCCGGACAGGGGGGAACAGCCCCAGCATTTT.

The chain is built from TRBV30 and TRBJ1-2; D remains ambiguous. V lost 4 bases and J lost 8, with 8 bases in between. The CDR3 loop spans 10 amino acids. The V gene's germline CDR1 is GTSNPN and CDR2 SVGIG (reference sequence). For the CDR3, the DNA is TGTGCCTGGAAATTGGGGGGCTACACCTTC. Its protein is CAWKLGGYTF.

The chain has TRBV5-6 and TRBJ1-1; D call uncertain. Germline lookup yields CDR1 SGHDT and CDR2 YYEEEE. Trimming took off 0 bases at V and 1 base at J, with 4 bases between the two ends. This CDR3 region has 13 residues. CDR3 protein: CASSLGRNTEAFF. The CDR3 nucleotides are TGTGCCAGCAGCTTGGGCCGGAACACTGAAGCTTTCTTT.

This chain uses TRBV25-1 with TRBJ2-1; 7 positions match TRBD2. Per germline, CDR1 MGHDK and CDR2 SYGVNS. Trimming removed 6 bases from V and 9 bases from J; junction bases left unmatched: 2. The CDR3 has 11 amino acids. In DNA, the CDR3 is TGTGCCAGCAGAGCGGGGTCTGAGCAGTTCTTC. Residues: CASRAGSEQFF.

This chain connects TRBV10-3 to TRBJ2-7; D not resolved. The CDR3 runs 13 residues. Germline values: CDR1 ENHRY, CDR2 SYGVKD. V lost 7 bases, J lost 0 bases, and 10 bases lay in between. CDR3 amino acids: CAIKLADSYEQYF. CDR3 bases: TGTGCCATCAAGTTGGCAGACTCCTACGAGCAGTACTTC.

Notes on this clone: Distinct nucleotide sequences in the sample also encode this CDR3. The V gene is TRBV6-5, the J gene TRBJ1-4; D unresolved. The CDR3 is made up of 15 amino acids. Trimming took off 0 bases at V and 0 bases at J, with 5 bases between the two ends. Germline V lookup: CDR1 MNHEY, CDR2 SVGAGI. The CDR3 sequence: CASSYSGATNEKLFF. CDR3 DNA sequence: TGTGCCAGCAGTTACTCTGGAGCAACTAATGAAAAACTGTTTTTT.

V gene TRBV29-1 combines with J gene TRBJ1-3; the D gene is possibly TRBD1 (5 bases). CDR3 size: 13 residues. V was pared by 2 bases and J by 4 bases, with 9 bases between. CDR1 and CDR2 (germline): SQVTM, ANQGSEA. CDR3 amino acids: CSVERDLGNTIYF. CDR3 nucleotides: TGCAGCGTTGAAAGGGACCTGGGAAACACCATATATTTT.

The V and J genes are TRBV10-3 and TRBJ2-2, with 8 bases lining up with TRBD2. The germline V gene encodes CDR1 ENHRY and CDR2 SYGVKD. This CDR3 is 16 amino acids long. V lost 5 bases, J lost 3 bases, and 8 bases stayed unmatched. The CDR3 coding sequence is TGTGCCATCAGTCCGGGACTAGTGGCTGACACCGGGGAGCTGTTTTTT. This codes for CAISPGLVADTGELFF.

CDR3: CASSLRQGRADTQYF. In nucleotides, the CDR3 is TGCGCCAGCAGCTTGCGACAGGGGAGGGCAGATACGCAGTATTTT. The chain carries TRBV5-1 and TRBJ2-3, with D perhaps matching TRBD1 (8 bases). CDR1 and CDR2 from the germline V gene are SGHRS and YFSETQ. The ends were cut back, 1 base at V and 4 bases at J, with 13 bases in the middle. The CDR3 sequence is 15 residues long. The full variable domain, in which reference TRBV5-1 and TRBJ2-3 provide the parts outside the CDR3, is KAGVTQTPRYLIKTRGQQVTLSCSPISGHRSVSWYQQTPGQGLQFLFEYFSETQRNKGNFPGRFSGRQFSNSRSEMNVSTLELGDSALYLCASSLRQGRADTQYFGPGTRLTVL.

This clone appeared a single time. V gene TRBV27 combines with J gene TRBJ2-7; weak D call: TRBD2 (5 bases). V was shortened by 7 bases and J by 3 bases, with 7 bases between the two germline ends. The CDR3 covers 11 residues. Germline V gives CDR1 MNHEY, CDR2 SMNVEV (reference sequence). CDR3 sequence: CASKEGYEQYF. The CDR3 DNA sequence: TGTGCCAGCAAAGAGGGCTACGAGCAGTACTTC.

The CDR3 DNA reads TGCAGCGTCGCTCGCGGGAGAGGAGATACGCAGTATTTT. Its translation: CSVARGRGDTQYF. This sequence joins TRBV29-1 and TRBJ2-3, with 7 bases aligning to TRBD2. CDR3 size: 13 residues. V was clipped by 6 bases and J by 5 bases; unmatched bases: 8. Per germline, CDR1 SQVTM and CDR2 ANQGSEA.

The CDR3 is CASSPDPYTDTQYF. DNA of the CDR3: TGTGCCAGTAGCCCCGACCCCTACACAGATACGCAGTATTTT. The V call is TRBV19, the J call TRBJ2-3; D call uncertain. The germline CDR1 and CDR2 sequences are LNHDA and SQIVND (reference sequence). There are 14 residues in the CDR3. Trimming removed 6 bases from V and 2 bases from J, with 12 bases in between.

The gene calls are TRBV5-1 and TRBJ1-2; D might be TRBD1 (5 bases). This CDR3 is 21 amino acids long. V was cut by 4 bases and J by 1 base, with 32 bases left in between. The germline CDR1 and CDR2 sequences are SGHRS and YFSETQ. In DNA, the CDR3 is TGCGCCAGCAGCACCCCGTCCTACCCATCAGCCAGGGCCGAGAATAACTATGGCTACACCTTC. Translation gives CASSTPSYPSARAENNYGYTF. Full variable domain (missing parts from reference TRBV5-1 and TRBJ1-2): KAGVTQTPRYLIKTRGQQVTLSCSPISGHRSVSWYQQTPGQGLQFLFEYFSETQRNKGNFPGRFSGRQFSNSRSEMNVSTLELGDSALYLCASSTPSYPSARAENNYGYTFGSGTRLTVV.

The chain combines TRBV7-9 with TRBJ1-2; D is undetermined. The CDR3 totals 12 residues. Trimming left V 1 base short and J 4 bases short, with 4 bases between. From germline, CDR1 is SEHNR and CDR2 FQNEAQ (reference sequence). CDR3 sequence (DNA): TGTGCCAGCAGCTTAGACCTCTATGGCTACACCTTC. Amino acids: CASSLDLYGYTF.

This chain joins TRBV20-1 and TRBJ1-1; 7 nucleotides match TRBD1. CDR1 and CDR2 (germline): DFQATT, SNEGSKA (reference sequence). J was trimmed by 9 bases and V by 6 bases; bases with no gene match: 4. The CDR3 sequence is 10 residues long. CDR3 nucleotides: TGCAGTGCGGTACAGGGGAAAGCTTTCTTT. Translating it yields CSAVQGKAFF.